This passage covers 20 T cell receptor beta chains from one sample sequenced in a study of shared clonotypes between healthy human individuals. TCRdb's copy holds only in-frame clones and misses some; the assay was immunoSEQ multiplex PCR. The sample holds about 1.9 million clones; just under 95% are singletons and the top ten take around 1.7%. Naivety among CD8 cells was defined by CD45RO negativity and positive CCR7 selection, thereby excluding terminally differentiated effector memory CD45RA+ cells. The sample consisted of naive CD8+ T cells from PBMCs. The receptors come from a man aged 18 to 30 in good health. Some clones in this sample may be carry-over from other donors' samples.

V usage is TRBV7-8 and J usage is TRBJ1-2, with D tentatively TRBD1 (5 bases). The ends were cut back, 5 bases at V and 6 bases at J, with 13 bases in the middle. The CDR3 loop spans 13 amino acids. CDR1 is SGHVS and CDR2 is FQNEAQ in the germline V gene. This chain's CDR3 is CASSAGRANGYTF. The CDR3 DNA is TGTGCCAGCAGCGCGGGCAGGGCAAATGGCTACACCTTC. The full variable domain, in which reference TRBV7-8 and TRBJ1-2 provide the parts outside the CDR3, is GAGVSQSPRYKVAKRGQDVALRCDPISGHVSLFWYQQALGQGPEFLTYFQNEAQLDKSGLPSDRFFAERPEGSVSTLKIQRTQQEDSAVYLCASSAGRANGYTFGSGTRLTVV.

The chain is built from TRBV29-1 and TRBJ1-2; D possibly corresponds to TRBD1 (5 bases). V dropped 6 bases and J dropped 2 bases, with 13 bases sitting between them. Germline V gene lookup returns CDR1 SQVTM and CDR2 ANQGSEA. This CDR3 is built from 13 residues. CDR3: CSVIGQGNYGYTF. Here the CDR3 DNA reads TGCAGCGTAATAGGACAAGGCAACTATGGCTACACCTTC.

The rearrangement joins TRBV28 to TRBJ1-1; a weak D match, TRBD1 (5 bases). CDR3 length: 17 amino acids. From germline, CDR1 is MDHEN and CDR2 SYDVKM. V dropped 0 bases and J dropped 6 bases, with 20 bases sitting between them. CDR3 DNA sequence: TGTGCCAGCAGTTTATGGGCTCGGGGCAGGGACTCGCCTGAAGCTTTCTTT. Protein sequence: CASSLWARGRDSPEAFF.

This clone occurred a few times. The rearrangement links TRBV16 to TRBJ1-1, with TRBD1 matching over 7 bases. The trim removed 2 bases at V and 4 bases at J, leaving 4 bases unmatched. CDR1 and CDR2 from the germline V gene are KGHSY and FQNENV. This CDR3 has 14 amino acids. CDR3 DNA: TGTGCCAGCAGCCAACGACAGGGTGGCACTGAAGCTTTCTTT. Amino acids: CASSQRQGGTEAFF.

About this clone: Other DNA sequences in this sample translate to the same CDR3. The CDR3 region is CASSFVLTGELFF. CDR3 DNA sequence: TGTGCCAGCAGCTTCGTCCTGACCGGGGAGCTGTTTTTT. The genes are TRBV7-9 and TRBJ2-2; D is unresolved. CDR1 and CDR2 from the germline V gene are SEHNR and FQNEAQ (reference sequence). V shed 3 bases and J shed 5 bases, with 7 bases lying between them. The CDR3 length is 13 residues.

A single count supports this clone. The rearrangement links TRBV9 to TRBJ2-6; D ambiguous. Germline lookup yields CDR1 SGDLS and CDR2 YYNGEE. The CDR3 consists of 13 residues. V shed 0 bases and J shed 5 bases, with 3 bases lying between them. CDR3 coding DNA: TGTGCCAGCAGCGTAGACCGGGCCAACGTCCTGACTTTC. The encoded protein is CASSVDRANVLTF.

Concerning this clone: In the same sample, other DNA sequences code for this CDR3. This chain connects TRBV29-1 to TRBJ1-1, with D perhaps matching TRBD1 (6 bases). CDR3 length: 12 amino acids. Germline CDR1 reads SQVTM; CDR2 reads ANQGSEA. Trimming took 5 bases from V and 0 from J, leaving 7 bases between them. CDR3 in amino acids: CSVTGLNTEAFF. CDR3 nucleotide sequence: TGCAGCGTTACAGGGCTGAACACTGAAGCTTTCTTT.

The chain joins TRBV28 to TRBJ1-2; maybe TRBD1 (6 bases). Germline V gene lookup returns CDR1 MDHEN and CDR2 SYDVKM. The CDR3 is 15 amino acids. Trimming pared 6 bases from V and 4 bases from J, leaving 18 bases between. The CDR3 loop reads CASRRRQGRLYGYTF. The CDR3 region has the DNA TGTGCCAGCAGACGCCGCCAGGGGCGACTCTATGGCTACACCTTC.

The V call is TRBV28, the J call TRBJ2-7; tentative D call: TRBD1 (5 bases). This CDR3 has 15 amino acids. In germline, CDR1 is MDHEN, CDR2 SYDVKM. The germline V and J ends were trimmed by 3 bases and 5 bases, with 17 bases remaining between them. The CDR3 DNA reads TGTGCCAGCAGTTTTTTGTCAGGGAATTCCCACGAGCAGTACTTC. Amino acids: CASSFLSGNSHEQYF.

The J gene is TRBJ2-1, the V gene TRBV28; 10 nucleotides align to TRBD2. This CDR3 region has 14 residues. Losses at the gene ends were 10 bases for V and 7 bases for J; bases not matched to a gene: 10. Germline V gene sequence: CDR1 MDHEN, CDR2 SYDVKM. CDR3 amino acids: CATGLAGEENEQFF. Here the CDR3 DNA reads TGTGCCACCGGTCTAGCGGGAGAAGAAAATGAGCAGTTCTTC. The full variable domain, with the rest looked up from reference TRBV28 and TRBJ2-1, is DVKVTQSSRYLVKRTGEKVFLECVQDMDHENMFWYRQDPGLGLRLIYFSYDVKMKEKGDIPEGYSVSREKKERFSLILESASTNQTSMYLCATGLAGEENEQFFGPGTRLTVL.

CDR3 in DNA: TGTGCCAGCAGGGGACTAGCGGGAAAGGGTGAGCAGTTCTTC. This encodes CASRGLAGKGEQFF. V gene TRBV2 combines with J gene TRBJ2-1; 13 bases agree with TRBD2. Germline CDR1 is SNHLY and CDR2 is FYNNEI. V gave up 6 bases and J gave up 9 bases; unmatched junction bases: 5. The CDR3 totals 14 residues.

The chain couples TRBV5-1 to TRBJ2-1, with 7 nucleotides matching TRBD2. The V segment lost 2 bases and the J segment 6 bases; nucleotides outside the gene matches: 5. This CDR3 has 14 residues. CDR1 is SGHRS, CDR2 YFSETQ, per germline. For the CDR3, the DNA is TGCGCCAGCAGCTTTGGGGGGGAGTTCAATGAGCAGTTCTTC. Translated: CASSFGGEFNEQFF.

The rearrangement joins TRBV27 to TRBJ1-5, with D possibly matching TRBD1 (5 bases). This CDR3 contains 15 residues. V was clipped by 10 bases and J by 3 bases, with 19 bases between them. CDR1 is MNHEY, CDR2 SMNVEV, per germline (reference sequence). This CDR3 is CATISPRGFNQPQHF. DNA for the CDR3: TGTGCCACCATTTCACCTAGGGGATTCAATCAGCCCCAGCATTTT.

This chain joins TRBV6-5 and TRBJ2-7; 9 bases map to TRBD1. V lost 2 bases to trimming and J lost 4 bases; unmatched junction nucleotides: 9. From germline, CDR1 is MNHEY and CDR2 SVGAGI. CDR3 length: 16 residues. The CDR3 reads CASSYPTDRGGYEQYF. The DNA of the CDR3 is TGTGCCAGCAGTTACCCCACGGACAGGGGAGGGTACGAGCAGTACTTC.

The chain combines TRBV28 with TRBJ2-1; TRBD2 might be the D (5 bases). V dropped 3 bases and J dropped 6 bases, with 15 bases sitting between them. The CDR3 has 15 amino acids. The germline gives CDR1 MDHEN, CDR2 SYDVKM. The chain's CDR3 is CASSLGAVGVNEQFF. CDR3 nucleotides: TGTGCCAGCAGTTTGGGAGCGGTTGGGGTCAATGAGCAGTTCTTC.

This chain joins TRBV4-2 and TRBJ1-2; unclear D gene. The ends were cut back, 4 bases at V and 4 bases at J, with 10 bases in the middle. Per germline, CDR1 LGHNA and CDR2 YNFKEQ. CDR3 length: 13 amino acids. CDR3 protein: CASSRGRAYGYTF. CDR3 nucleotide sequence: TGTGCCAGCAGCCGTGGGCGGGCCTATGGCTACACCTTC.

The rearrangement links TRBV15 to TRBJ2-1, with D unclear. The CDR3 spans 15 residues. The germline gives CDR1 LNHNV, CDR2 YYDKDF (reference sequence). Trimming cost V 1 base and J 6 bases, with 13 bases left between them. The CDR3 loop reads CATSRGPNNFNEQFF. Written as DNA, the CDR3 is TGTGCCACCAGCAGAGGCCCCAACAACTTCAATGAGCAGTTCTTC.

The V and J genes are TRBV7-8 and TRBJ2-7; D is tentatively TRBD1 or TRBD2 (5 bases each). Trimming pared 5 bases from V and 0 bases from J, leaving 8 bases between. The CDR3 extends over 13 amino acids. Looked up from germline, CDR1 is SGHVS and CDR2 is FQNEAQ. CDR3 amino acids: CASSRGASYEQYF. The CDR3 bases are TGTGCCAGCAGCCGAGGGGCCTCCTACGAGCAGTACTTC. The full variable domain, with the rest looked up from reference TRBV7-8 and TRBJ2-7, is GAGVSQSPRYKVAKRGQDVALRCDPISGHVSLFWYQQALGQGPEFLTYFQNEAQLDKSGLPSDRFFAERPEGSVSTLKIQRTQQEDSAVYLCASSRGASYEQYFGPGTRLTVT.

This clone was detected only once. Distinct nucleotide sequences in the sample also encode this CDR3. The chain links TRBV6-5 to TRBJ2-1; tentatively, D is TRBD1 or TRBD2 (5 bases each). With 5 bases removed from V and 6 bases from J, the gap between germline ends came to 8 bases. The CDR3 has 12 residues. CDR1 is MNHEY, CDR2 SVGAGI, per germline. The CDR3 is CASSPGPNEQFF. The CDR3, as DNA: TGTGCCAGCAGTCCGGGACCCAATGAGCAGTTCTTC.

The CDR3 nucleotides read TGCGCCAGCAGCTTGGTTGAGAGCTCCTACAATGAGCAGTTCTTC. As protein: CASSLVESSYNEQFF. This chain uses TRBV5-1 with TRBJ2-1; D gene ambiguous. The CDR3 has 15 residues. Trimming took off 0 bases at V and 0 bases at J, with 7 bases between the two ends. Germline CDR1 reads SGHRS; CDR2 reads YFSETQ.